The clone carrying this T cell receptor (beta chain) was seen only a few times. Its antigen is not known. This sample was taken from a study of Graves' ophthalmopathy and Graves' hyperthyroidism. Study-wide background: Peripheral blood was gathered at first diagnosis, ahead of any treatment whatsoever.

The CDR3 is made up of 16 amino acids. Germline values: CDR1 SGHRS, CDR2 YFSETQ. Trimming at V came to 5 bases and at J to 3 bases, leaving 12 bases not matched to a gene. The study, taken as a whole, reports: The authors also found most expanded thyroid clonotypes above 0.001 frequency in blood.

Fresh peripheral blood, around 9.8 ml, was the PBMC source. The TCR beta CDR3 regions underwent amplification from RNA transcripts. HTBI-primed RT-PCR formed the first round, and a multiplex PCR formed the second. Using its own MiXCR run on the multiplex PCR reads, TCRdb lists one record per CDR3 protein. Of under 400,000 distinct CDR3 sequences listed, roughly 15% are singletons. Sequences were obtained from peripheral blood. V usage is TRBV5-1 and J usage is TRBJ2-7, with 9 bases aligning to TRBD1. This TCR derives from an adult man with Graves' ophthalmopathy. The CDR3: CASSQFGTGGNYEQYF. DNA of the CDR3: TGCGCCAGCAGTCAATTCGGTACAGGGGGCAACTACGAGCAGTACTTC.